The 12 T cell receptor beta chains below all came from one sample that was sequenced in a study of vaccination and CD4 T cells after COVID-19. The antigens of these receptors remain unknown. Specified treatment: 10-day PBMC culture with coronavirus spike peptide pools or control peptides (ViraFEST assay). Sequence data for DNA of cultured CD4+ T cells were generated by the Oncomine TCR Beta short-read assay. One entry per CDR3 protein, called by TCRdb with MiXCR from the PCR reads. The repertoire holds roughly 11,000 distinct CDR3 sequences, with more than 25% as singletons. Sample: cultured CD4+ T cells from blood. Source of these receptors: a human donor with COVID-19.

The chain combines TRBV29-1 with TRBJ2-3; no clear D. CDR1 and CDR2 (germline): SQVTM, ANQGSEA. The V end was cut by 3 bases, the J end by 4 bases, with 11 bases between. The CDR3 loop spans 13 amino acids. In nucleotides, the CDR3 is TGCAGCGTTGACGTTCTCGCTTCAGATACGCAGTATTTT. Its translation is CSVDVLASDTQYF.

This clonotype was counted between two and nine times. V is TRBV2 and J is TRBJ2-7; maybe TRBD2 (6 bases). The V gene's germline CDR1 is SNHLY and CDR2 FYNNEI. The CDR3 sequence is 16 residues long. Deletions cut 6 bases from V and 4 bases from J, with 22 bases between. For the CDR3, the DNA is TGTGCCAGCAGAGAGTACGGCGGGAAGGGTGGGTACGAGCAGTACTTC. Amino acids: CASREYGGKGGYEQYF. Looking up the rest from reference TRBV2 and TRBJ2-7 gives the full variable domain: EPEVTQTPSHQVTQMGQEVILRCVPISNHLYFYWYRQILGQKVEFLVSFYNNEISEKSEIFDDQFSVERPDGSNFTLKIRSTKLEDSAMYFCASREYGGKGGYEQYFGPGTRLTVT.

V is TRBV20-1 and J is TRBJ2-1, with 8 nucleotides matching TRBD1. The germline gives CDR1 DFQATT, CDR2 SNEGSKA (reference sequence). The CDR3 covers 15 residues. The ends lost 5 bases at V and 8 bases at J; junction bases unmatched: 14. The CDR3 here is CSAVNPGQVGDEQFF. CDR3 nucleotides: TGCAGTGCTGTCAACCCGGGACAGGTTGGGGATGAGCAGTTCTTC.

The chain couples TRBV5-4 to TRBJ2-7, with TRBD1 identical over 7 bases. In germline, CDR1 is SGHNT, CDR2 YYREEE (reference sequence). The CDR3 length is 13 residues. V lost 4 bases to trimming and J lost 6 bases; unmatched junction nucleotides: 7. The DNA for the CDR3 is TGTGCCAGCAGCGGGACGGGACAGTTCGAGCAGTACTTC. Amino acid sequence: CASSGTGQFEQYF.

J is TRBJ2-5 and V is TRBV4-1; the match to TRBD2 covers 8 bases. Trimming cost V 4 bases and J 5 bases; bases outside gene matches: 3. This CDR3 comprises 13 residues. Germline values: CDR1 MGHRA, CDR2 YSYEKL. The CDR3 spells CASSRGGMETQYF. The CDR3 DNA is TGCGCCAGCAGCCGCGGGGGGATGGAGACCCAGTACTTC.

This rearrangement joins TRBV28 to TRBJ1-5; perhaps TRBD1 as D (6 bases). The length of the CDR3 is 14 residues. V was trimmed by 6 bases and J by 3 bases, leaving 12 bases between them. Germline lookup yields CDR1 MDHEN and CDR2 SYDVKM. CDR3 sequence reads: CASRTGTLNQPQHF. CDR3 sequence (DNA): TGTGCCAGCAGAACCGGGACACTCAATCAGCCCCAGCATTTT.

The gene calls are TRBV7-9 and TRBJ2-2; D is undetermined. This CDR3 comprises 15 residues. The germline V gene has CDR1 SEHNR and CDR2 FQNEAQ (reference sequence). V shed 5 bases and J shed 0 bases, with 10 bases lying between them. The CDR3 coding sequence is TGTGCCAGCAGCCTTTGGGCCGCGAACACCGGGGAGCTGTTTTTT. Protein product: CASSLWAANTGELFF.

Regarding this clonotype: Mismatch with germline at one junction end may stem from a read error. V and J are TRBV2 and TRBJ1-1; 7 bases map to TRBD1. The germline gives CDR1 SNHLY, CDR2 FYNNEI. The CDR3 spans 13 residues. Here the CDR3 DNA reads TGTGCCAGCAGGACAGGGTTGAACACTAAAGCTTTCTTT. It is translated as CASRTGLNTKAFF.

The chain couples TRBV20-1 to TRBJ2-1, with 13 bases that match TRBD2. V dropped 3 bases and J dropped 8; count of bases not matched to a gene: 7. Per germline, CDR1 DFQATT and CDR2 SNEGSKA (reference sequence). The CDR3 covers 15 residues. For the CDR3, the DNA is TGCAGTGCTAGCGGTACTAGCGGGGGGGCCTATGAGCAGTTCTTC. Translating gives CSASGTSGGAYEQFF.

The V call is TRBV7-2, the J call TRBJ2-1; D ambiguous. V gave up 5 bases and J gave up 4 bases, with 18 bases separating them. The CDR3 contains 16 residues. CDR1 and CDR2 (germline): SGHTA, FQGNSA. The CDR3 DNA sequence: TGTGCCAGCAGCCGAGAGCTAATTGGACCATACAATGAGCAGTTCTTC. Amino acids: CASSRELIGPYNEQFF.

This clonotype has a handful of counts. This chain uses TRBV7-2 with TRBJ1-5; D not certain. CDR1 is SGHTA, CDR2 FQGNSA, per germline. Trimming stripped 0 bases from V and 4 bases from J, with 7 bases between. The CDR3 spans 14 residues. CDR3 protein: CASSLAAENQPQHF. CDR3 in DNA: TGTGCCAGCAGCTTAGCGGCAGAAAATCAGCCCCAGCATTTT.

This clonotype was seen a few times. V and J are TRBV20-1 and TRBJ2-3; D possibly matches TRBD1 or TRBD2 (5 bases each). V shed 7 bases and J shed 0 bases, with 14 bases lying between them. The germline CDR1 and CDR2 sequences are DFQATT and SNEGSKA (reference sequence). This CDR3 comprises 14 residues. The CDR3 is CSGRPGASTDTQYF. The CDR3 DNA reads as TGCAGTGGTCGCCCCGGGGCTAGCACAGATACGCAGTATTTT.